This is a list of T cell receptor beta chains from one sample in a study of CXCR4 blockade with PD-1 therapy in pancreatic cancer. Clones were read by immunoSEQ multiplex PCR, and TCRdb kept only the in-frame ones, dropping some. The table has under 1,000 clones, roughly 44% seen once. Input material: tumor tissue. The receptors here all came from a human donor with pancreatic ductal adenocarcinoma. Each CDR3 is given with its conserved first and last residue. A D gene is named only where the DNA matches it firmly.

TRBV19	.	CASSIQGGSQPQHF
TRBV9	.	CASSPGLRGRMRTDTQYF
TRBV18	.	CASSHRDTLYGYTF
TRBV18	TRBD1	CASSLSGTVNSPLHF
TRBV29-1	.	CSATGIRQTQYF
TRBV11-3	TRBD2	CASSLKLAEQETQYF
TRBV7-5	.	CASSLLLTNYNEQFF
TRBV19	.	CASRFGTEAFF
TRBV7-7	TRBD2	CASSPGSSGTYEQYF
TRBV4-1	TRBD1	CASSLRDRDNSPLHF
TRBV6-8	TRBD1	CASSRQGTDTEAFF
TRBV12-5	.	CASGTTEEAFF
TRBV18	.	CASSPRGPGLSGQPQHF
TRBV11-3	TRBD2	CASTWTSGSFNEQFF
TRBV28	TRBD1	CASWDRGNTIYF
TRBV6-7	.	CASSGNRGDEKLFF
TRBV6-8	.	CASSYGARGGKTQYF
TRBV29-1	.	CSVEVIPGLKTGELFF
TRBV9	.	CASSGRAGYEQYF
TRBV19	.	CASSMMGNQPQHF
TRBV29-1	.	CSVGEDGNSGNTIYF
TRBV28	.	CASSLLGIENIQYF
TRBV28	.	CASLDRLNEKLFF
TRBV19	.	CASSEPALQETQYF
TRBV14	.	CASSQDQRVLAEAFF
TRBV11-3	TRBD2	CASSASGRFSYEQYF
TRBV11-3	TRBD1	CASSSGQGMNTEAFF
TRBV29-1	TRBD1	CSAAGQSVEAFF
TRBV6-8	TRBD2	CASSGLAGEAGELFF
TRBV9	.	CASTFPGGEPSGYTF
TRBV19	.	CASSGTGLGPEAFF
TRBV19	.	CASSDYRSATNEKLFF
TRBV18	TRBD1	CASTGVSQETQYF
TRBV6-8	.	CASSLQGHDGYGYTF
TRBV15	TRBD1	CAIRTGGLNSPLHF
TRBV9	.	CASNEGRVLPGELFF
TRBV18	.	CASSPLEGLEAFF
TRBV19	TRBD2	CASRRQGTSGPYNEQFF
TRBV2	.	CASRAANFGNTIYF
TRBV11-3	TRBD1	CASSHGFGQGLTGELFF
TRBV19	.	CASSPQPRGTEAFF
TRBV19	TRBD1	CASSPYRDRRTNQPQHF
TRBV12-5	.	CASGLGLDTEAFF
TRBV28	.	CASRKTGALYEQYF
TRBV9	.	CASSVIVLNTEAFF
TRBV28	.	CASSLVRGLGYTF
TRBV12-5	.	CASGLERGTEAFF
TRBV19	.	CASSGAEGALNEKLFF
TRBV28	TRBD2	CASSFYRTSRTDTQYF
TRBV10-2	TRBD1	CASRMTGSSEAFF
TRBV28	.	CATTTEANEKLFF
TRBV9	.	CASSELGPAYTEAFF
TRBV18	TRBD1	CASSVQGAVRNSPLHF
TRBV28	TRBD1	CASSLVTGVEQFF
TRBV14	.	CASSQAWLYNEQFF